This is a list of T cell receptor beta chains from one sample in a study of T cell responses to AZD1222 COVID-19 vaccine. Only in-frame clones appear in the TCRdb table, and some are missing; sequencing was by immunoSEQ multiplex PCR. The table includes 85,000 to 120,000 clones, roughly 84% detected once. The sequenced sample was peripheral blood, obtained on day 0 of AZD1222 vaccination. All receptors come from an adult in good health. Each CDR3 is given with its conserved first and last residue. D genes are given only for firm matches. Clone size is shown for a subset of rows, as once, few, many or a class of expanded clone.

d_call,j_call,v_call,clone_size,cdr3_length,cdr3_aa,cdr3_nt
-,TRBJ2-2,TRBV11-3,-,12,CASSLTAGELFF,TGTGCCAGCAGCTTAACGGCCGGGGAGCTGTTTTTT
-,TRBJ2-7,TRBV6-2/TRBV6-3,-,14,CASSYRLGPYEQYF,TGTGCCAGCAGTTACCGTCTTGGTCCCTACGAGCAGTACTTC
-,TRBJ1-3,TRBV20-1,-,11,CSARGGNTIYF,TGCAGTGCTAGGGGTGGAAACACCATATATTTT
-,TRBJ1-5,TRBV19,-,17,CASSTRALGQNNQPQHF,TGTGCCAGTTCCACTAGGGCCCTGGGGCAAAACAATCAGCCCCAGCATTTT
-,TRBJ1-5,TRBV6-5,-,14,CASSYRDGNQPQHF,TGTGCCAGCAGTTACAGGGATGGCAATCAGCCCCAGCATTTT
-,TRBJ1-1,TRBV9,-,15,CASSGSGQKIDEAFF,TGTGCCAGCAGCGGATCGGGACAAAAAATTGACGAAGCTTTCTTT
TRBD1,TRBJ1-5,TRBV2,-,14,CASSKQGPYQPQHF,TGTGCCAGCAGTAAACAGGGGCCTTATCAGCCCCAGCATTTT
TRBD1,TRBJ1-3,TRBV5-1,few,15,CASSFDRGPGDTIYF,TGCGCCAGCAGCTTTGACAGGGGACCGGGAGACACCATATATTTT
-,TRBJ1-5,TRBV4-2,few,12,CASSQVNQPQHF,TGTGCCAGCAGCCAAGTCAACCAGCCCCAGCATTTT
TRBD1,TRBJ2-3,TRBV6-2/TRBV6-3,-,15,CASSQQLTGVDTQYF,TGTGCCAGCAGTCAACAGCTGACAGGGGTAGATACGCAGTATTTT
-,TRBJ1-3,TRBV6-5,once,14,CASRPRLSGNTIYF,TGTGCCAGCAGACCGAGACTCTCTGGAAACACCATATATTTT
TRBD1,TRBJ2-5,TRBV10-3,-,14,CAISESAGGETQYF,TGTGCCATCAGTGAGTCCGCAGGGGGTGAGACCCAGTACTTC
-,TRBJ1-2,TRBV4-3,-,15,CASSQEANFNYGYTF,TGCGCCAGCAGCCAAGAGGCCAACTTTAACTATGGCTACACCTTC
-,TRBJ2-1,TRBV5-1,few,14,CASSLDGPYNEQFF,TGCGCCAGCAGCTTGGACGGGCCCTACAATGAGCAGTTCTTC
-,TRBJ1-1,TRBV5-1,-,14,CASSLGLWNTEAFF,TGCGCCAGCAGCCTGGGTCTCTGGAACACTGAAGCTTTCTTT
-,TRBJ1-6,TRBV5-1,-,14,CASSLGEHNSPLHF,TGCGCCAGCAGCTTGGGGGAACATAATTCACCCCTCCACTTT